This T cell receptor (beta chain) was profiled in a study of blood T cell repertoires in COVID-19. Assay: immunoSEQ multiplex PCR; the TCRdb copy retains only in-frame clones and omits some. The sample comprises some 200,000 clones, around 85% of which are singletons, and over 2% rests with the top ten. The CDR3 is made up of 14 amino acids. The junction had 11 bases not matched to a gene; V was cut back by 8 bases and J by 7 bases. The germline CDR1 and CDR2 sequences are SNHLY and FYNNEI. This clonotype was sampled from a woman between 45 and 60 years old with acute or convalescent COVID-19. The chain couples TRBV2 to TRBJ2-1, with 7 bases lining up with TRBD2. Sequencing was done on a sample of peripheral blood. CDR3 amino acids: CASAGTTLGNEQFF. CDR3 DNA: TGTGCCAGCGCCGGGACTACCCTTGGGAATGAGCAGTTCTTC.